This TCR beta chain appears in the sequencing data of a study of T-cell reconstitution after alpha-beta-depleted transplantation in children. Whole-study results and caveats: It was reported that alpha-beta T cells came from several hundred expanded graft clones (about two months after transplant). At the one-year point after transplant, T-cell counts and TCRbeta diversity were found to come mostly from T cells that had been newly produced.

Unique molecular identifiers were incorporated into the prepared TCRbeta library. Via MiXCR, TCRdb re-called the PCR reads, giving one row per CDR3 protein. This table holds 450,000 to 600,000 distinct CDR3 sequences, roughly 13% found once. As to this clonotype: The antigen is not known.

The CDR3 is 19 residues long. V dropped 4 bases and J dropped 2; count of bases not matched to a gene: 14. Germline V gene sequence: CDR1 SNHLY, CDR2 FYNNEI. This sample comprised PBMCs, mostly from graft donor cells, obtained 360 days after TCRalphabeta/CD19-depleted stem cell transplant. J is TRBJ2-1 and V is TRBV2; 10 positions match TRBD1. The source is a male patient between 5 and 17 years old who had a stem cell transplant for acute myeloid leukemia, so the T cells may come from the graft donor. The CDR3 DNA reads TGTGCCAGCAGTGTAGGGGACAGGGGTCGGCGGGGGACCTACAATGAGCAGTTCTTC. Protein product: CASSVGDRGRRGTYNEQFF.